This TCR beta chain was identified during a study of blood T cell repertoires in COVID-19. Whole-study context: Italy, Spain and the United States were the sources of the convalescent and acute COVID-19 samples. PBMCs, B-cell-depleted T cells, or T cells provided the cDNA or gDNA that made up the material.

Participants, about 18 to 100 years old, spanned around 25 US areas. In the study's own analysis: It was from reference gene primer amplification that nucleated cell counts were estimated. Method: immunoSEQ multiplex PCR; TCRdb's copy keeps in-frame clones and lacks some. D and trimming come from the DNA, and the V and J calls and clone size come from that table. The table includes roughly 200,000 clones, 85% detected once. This clonotype was obtained from a man between 35 and 55 years old who had recovered from COVID-19. Sequenced sample: PBMCs or T cells enriched from blood (not recorded which).

CDR3 loop: CSVAPVSYRGNTEAFF. CDR3 DNA sequence: TGCAGCGTTGCCCCCGTGAGTTACAGGGGGAACACTGAAGCTTTCTTT. J is TRBJ1-1 and V is TRBV29-1; 7 bases are a match to TRBD1. V dropped 4 bases and J dropped 1; count of bases not matched to a gene: 12. Germline values: CDR1 SQVTM, CDR2 ANQGSEA. The CDR3 has 16 amino acids.